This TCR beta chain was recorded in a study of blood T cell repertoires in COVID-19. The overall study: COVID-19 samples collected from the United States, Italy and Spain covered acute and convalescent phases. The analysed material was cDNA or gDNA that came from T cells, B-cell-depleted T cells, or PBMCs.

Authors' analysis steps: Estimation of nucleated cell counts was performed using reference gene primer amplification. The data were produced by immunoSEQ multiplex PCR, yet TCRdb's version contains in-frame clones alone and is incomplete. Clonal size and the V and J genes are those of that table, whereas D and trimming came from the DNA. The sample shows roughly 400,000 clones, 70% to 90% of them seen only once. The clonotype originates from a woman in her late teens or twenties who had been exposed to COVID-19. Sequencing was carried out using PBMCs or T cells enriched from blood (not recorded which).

In nucleotides, the CDR3 is TGTGCCAGCAGCTTAGAGTCGGAACTAACCTATGGCTACACCTTC. It codes for CASSLESELTYGYTF. This sequence joins TRBV7-9 and TRBJ1-2; D unresolved. Germline loops: CDR1 SEHNR, CDR2 FQNEAQ (reference sequence). V was pared by 1 base and J by 4 bases, with 13 bases between. This CDR3 comprises 15 residues. The full variable domain, with the rest looked up from reference TRBV7-9 and TRBJ1-2, is DTGVSQNPRHKITKRGQNVTFRCDPISEHNRLYWYRQTLGQGPEFLTYFQNEAQLEKSRLLSDRFSAERPKGSFSTLEIQRTEQGDSAMYLCASSLESELTYGYTFGSGTRLTVV.